This passage covers 27 T cell receptor beta chains from one sample sequenced in a study of blood T cell repertoires in COVID-19. The assay was immunoSEQ multiplex PCR, and TCRdb's table has in-frame clones only and misses some. This sample has about 220,000 clones, with 65% to 85% found just once. Sequenced material: peripheral blood. Receptor source: a woman aged 30 to 39 who had recovered from COVID-19.

This rearrangement joins TRBV5-1 to TRBJ2-1; weak D call: TRBD2 (5 bases). The V gene lost 2 bases and the J gene lost 6 bases, with 12 bases spanning the gap. This CDR3 is built from 14 residues. Germline V gene data show CDR1 as SGHRS and CDR2 as YFSETQ. DNA of the CDR3: TGCGCCAGCAGCTTCGAGGGAGAGGTCAATGAGCAGTTCTTC. Translation gives CASSFEGEVNEQFF.

The chain recombines TRBV28 with TRBJ1-4; D ambiguous. Germline CDR1 MDHEN, CDR2 SYDVKM. V was trimmed by 5 bases and J by 12 bases, leaving 13 bases between them. CDR3 size: 12 residues. The chain's CDR3 is CASSLVTHQLFF. The CDR3 nucleotides are TGTGCCAGCAGTCTCGTGACTCATCAACTGTTTTTT.

The CDR3 DNA follows: TGTGCCAGCAGTGAACGCTTGACTAGCGGGAACCCGGCTGGGAACACCGGGGAGCTGTTTTTT. Its protein product is CASSERLTSGNPAGNTGELFF. This chain joins TRBV2 and TRBJ2-2, with TRBD2 matching over 11 bases. The CDR3 sequence is 21 residues long. The V gene end was trimmed by 2 bases and the J gene end by 1 base; junction bases not matched to a gene: 15. CDR1 and CDR2 from the germline V gene are SNHLY and FYNNEI.

CDR3 sequence: CASSFSGEDEKLFF. DNA of the CDR3: TGTGCCAGCAGTTTTTCGGGGGAGGATGAAAAACTGTTTTTT. V is TRBV28 and J is TRBJ1-4; possibly TRBD1 for D (5 bases). Germline V gives CDR1 MDHEN, CDR2 SYDVKM. CDR3 length: 14 residues. V lost 3 bases to trimming and J lost 6 bases, with 11 bases between them.

The rearrangement links TRBV19 to TRBJ1-5, with 11 nucleotides matching TRBD1. With V trimmed by 5 bases and J by 6 bases, 6 bases remained unmatched. Germline V gene sequence: CDR1 LNHDA, CDR2 SQIVND (reference sequence). This CDR3 has 15 amino acids. CDR3 sequence reads: CASSGGQGGGQPQHF. For the CDR3, the DNA is TGTGCCAGTAGTGGGGGACAGGGGGGCGGTCAGCCCCAGCATTTT.

This rearrangement joins TRBV6-5 to TRBJ2-3; D remains unclear. With 6 bases removed from V and 4 bases from J, the gap between germline ends came to 11 bases. The CDR3 is 13 amino acids. CDR1 MNHEY and CDR2 SVGAGI come from the germline V gene. CDR3 DNA: TGTGCCAGCAGGGCTGAAGTGGCAGATACGCAGTATTTT. Protein: CASRAEVADTQYF.

V and J are TRBV7-8 and TRBJ1-3; possible D gene TRBD1, 5 bases. Trimming shortened V by 4 bases and J by 10 bases, and 17 bases separated the two germline ends. Looked up from germline, CDR1 is SGHVS and CDR2 is FQNEAQ. This CDR3 is 14 amino acids long. The CDR3 bases are TGTGCCAGCAGCTCAGCCCGGGACTCCGTAACCATATATTTT. Its protein product is CASSSARDSVTIYF.

CDR3 sequence: CASSLGGIEQFF. Here the CDR3 DNA reads TGTGCCAGCAGCCTGGGGGGGATTGAGCAGTTCTTC. This chain connects TRBV7-3 to TRBJ2-1, with 7 bases aligning to TRBD2. Unmatched junction bases numbered 4, after V lost 5 bases and J lost 9 bases. The germline V gene has CDR1 SGHTA and CDR2 FQGTGA. There are 12 residues in the CDR3.

The chain joins TRBV28 to TRBJ2-5; D gene uncertain. The V gene's germline CDR1 is MDHEN and CDR2 SYDVKM. The CDR3 runs 13 residues. The V gene lost 10 bases and the J gene lost 4 bases, with 16 bases spanning the gap. The CDR3 protein is CAIASYLLETQYF. Here the CDR3 DNA reads TGTGCCATCGCGTCCTACCTCTTAGAGACCCAGTACTTC.

This clone was found once. The gene calls are TRBV9 and TRBJ2-1, with 8 bases lining up with TRBD2. Germline-derived CDR1 and CDR2 are SGDLS and YYNGEE. J lost 5 bases, V lost 3 bases, and 7 bases had no gene match. The CDR3 consists of 15 residues. The CDR3 is CASSERLAWDNEQFF. CDR3 sequence (DNA): TGTGCCAGCAGCGAACGACTAGCGTGGGACAATGAGCAGTTCTTC.

This sequence joins TRBV21-1 and TRBJ1-5; the DNA was not compared with TRBD1, the D call given in the table. TRBV21-1 is deemed a pseudogene. The length of the CDR3 is 20 residues. CDR3 sequence (DNA): TGTGCCAGCAGCCTTAGAGGGGTTGGGGCAGGGGACCTTAGCAATCAGCCCCAGCATTTT. Residues: CASSLRGVGAGDLSNQPQHF.

The V and J genes are TRBV5-1 and TRBJ2-5; 12 nucleotides line up with TRBD1. With V trimmed by 0 bases and J by 5 bases, 5 bases remained unmatched. The CDR3 has 16 residues. CDR1 is SGHRS, CDR2 YFSETQ, per germline. The CDR3 region has the DNA TGCGCCAGCAGCTTGGCCGGGACAGGGGGCCTCGAGACCCAGTACTTC. Translated, it gives CASSLAGTGGLETQYF.

This clone was recorded once. The V and J genes are TRBV5-4 and TRBJ2-1; TRBD2 aligns across 7 bases. Germline CDR1 is SGHNT and CDR2 is YYREEE (reference sequence). The CDR3 contains 14 residues. V was pared by 6 bases and J by 2 bases, with 5 bases of the junction left unmatched. CDR3 coding DNA: TGTGCCAGCACGGTGGCGGGAGCCTACAATGAGCAGTTCTTC. It is translated as CASTVAGAYNEQFF. Supplemented by reference TRBV5-4 and TRBJ2-1, the full variable domain reads ETGVTQSPTHLIKTRGQQVTLRCSSQSGHNTVSWYQQALGQGPQFIFQYYREEENGRGNFPPRFSGLQFPNYSSELNVNALELDDSALYLCASTVAGAYNEQFFGPGTRLTVL.

This clone was seen just once. CDR3 region: CSASALAEQTYEQYF. The CDR3 region has the DNA TGCAGTGCTAGTGCCCTAGCGGAACAGACCTACGAGCAGTACTTC. This chain joins TRBV20-1 and TRBJ2-7; 7 nucleotides agree with TRBD2. Per the germline V gene, CDR1 is DFQATT and CDR2 is SNEGSKA (reference sequence). This CDR3 has 15 amino acids. J lost 2 bases, V lost 3 bases, and 10 bases had no gene match.

This clone occurred a few times. V usage is TRBV19 and J usage is TRBJ2-3, with D uncertain. Germline lookup yields CDR1 LNHDA and CDR2 SQIVND (reference sequence). The CDR3 contains 15 residues. The V and J ends lost 3 bases and 1 base respectively, with 11 bases between them. DNA for the CDR3: TGTGCCAGTAGTATTGGTCGGAGTCGCACAGATACGCAGTATTTT. Its translation: CASSIGRSRTDTQYF.

J is TRBJ1-1 and V is TRBV27; a weak D match, TRBD1 (5 bases). The CDR3 is 15 residues long. Deletions cut 5 bases from V and 3 bases from J, with 16 bases between. The germline V gene has CDR1 MNHEY and CDR2 SMNVEV (reference sequence). Here the CDR3 reads CASSPQGWGDTEAFF. CDR3 DNA: TGTGCCAGCAGTCCCCAGGGTTGGGGGGACACTGAAGCTTTCTTT.

V is TRBV27 and J is TRBJ2-7; 8 nucleotides align to TRBD2. CDR1 MNHEY and CDR2 SMNVEV come from the germline V gene (reference sequence). The CDR3 sequence is 17 residues long. V dropped 2 bases and J dropped 0; count of bases not matched to a gene: 9. The CDR3 reads CASSLRSPSGFSYEQYF. CDR3 coding DNA: TGTGCCAGCAGTTTAAGGTCCCCTAGCGGGTTCTCCTACGAGCAGTACTTC.

J is TRBJ2-1 and V is TRBV28, with 7 positions matching TRBD1. The CDR3 extends over 15 amino acids. The V segment lost 7 bases and the J segment 5 bases; nucleotides outside the gene matches: 11. Per germline, CDR1 MDHEN and CDR2 SYDVKM. CDR3: CASTRSGTANNEQFF. In DNA form, the CDR3 reads TGTGCCAGCACTAGGAGTGGGACAGCCAACAATGAGCAGTTCTTC. The full variable domain, completed using reference TRBV28 and TRBJ2-1, is DVKVTQSSRYLVKRTGEKVFLECVQDMDHENMFWYRQDPGLGLRLIYFSYDVKMKEKGDIPEGYSVSREKKERFSLILESASTNQTSMYLCASTRSGTANNEQFFGPGTRLTVL.

This sequence joins TRBV3-1 (or the pseudogene TRBV3-2) and TRBJ1-1; D gene uncertain. This CDR3 spans 14 amino acids. Per germline, CDR1 LGHDT and CDR2 YNNKEL (reference sequence). Trimming pared 6 bases from V and 0 bases from J, leaving 11 bases between. The CDR3 loop is CASRAQDLNTEAFF. For the CDR3, the DNA is TGTGCCAGCAGGGCGCAGGACTTGAACACTGAAGCTTTCTTT.

This chain uses TRBV3-1 (or the pseudogene TRBV3-2) with TRBJ2-7, with a tentative D call TRBD2 (6 bases). The CDR3 sequence is 15 residues long. Germline-derived CDR1 and CDR2 are LGHDT and YNNKEL (reference sequence). V lost 4 bases and J 0 bases, leaving 13 bases between the germline ends. Written as DNA, the CDR3 is TGTGCCAGCAGCCGGGACTGGGGGAGCTCCTACGAGCAGTACTTC. Translated, it gives CASSRDWGSSYEQYF.

The chain uses TRBV4-2 and TRBJ2-1; TRBD1 matches 10 bases. Looked up from germline, CDR1 is LGHNA and CDR2 is YNFKEQ. The V gene end was trimmed by 5 bases and the J gene end by 2 bases; junction bases not matched to a gene: 6. The CDR3 loop spans 16 amino acids. The CDR3: CASSSLTGGTYNEQFF. The CDR3 bases are TGTGCCAGCAGCTCACTGACAGGGGGCACCTACAATGAGCAGTTCTTC.

The chain employs TRBV28 and TRBJ1-5; D not certain. V lost 1 base, J lost 4 bases, and 11 bases lay in between. Germline assignment: CDR1 MDHEN and CDR2 SYDVKM. The CDR3 is 15 amino acids. CDR3 protein: CASSLYYSQNQPQHF. CDR3 coding DNA: TGTGCCAGCAGTTTATATTACTCCCAAAATCAGCCCCAGCATTTT.

The rearrangement joins TRBV27 to TRBJ2-3, with 11 bases matching TRBD2. The germline gives CDR1 MNHEY, CDR2 SMNVEV (reference sequence). Trimming at V came to 9 bases and at J to 0 bases, leaving 8 bases not matched to a gene. The length of the CDR3 is 16 residues. The CDR3: CASSGTSGTSTDTQYF. Written as DNA, the CDR3 is TGTGCCAGTTCCGGGACTAGCGGAACTAGCACAGATACGCAGTATTTT.

The V and J genes are TRBV28 and TRBJ2-1; TRBD2 agrees at 9 bases. The trim removed 8 bases at V and 5 bases at J, leaving 13 bases unmatched. This CDR3 comprises 16 residues. Germline V CDR1 and CDR2: MDHEN, SYDVKM. CDR3 amino acids: CASGSLAGKAHNEQFF. Here the CDR3 DNA reads TGTGCCAGCGGCTCTCTAGCGGGAAAGGCGCACAATGAGCAGTTCTTC.

This chain links TRBV5-3 with TRBJ1-2, with a possible D match to TRBD1 (5 bases). TRBV5-3 is identified as an open reading frame with a role that is uncertain. Trimming took off 3 bases at V and 2 bases at J, with 29 bases between the two ends. The CDR3 runs 20 residues. The CDR3 here is CARSSPGSGVRSTLNYGYTF. CDR3 sequence (DNA): TGTGCCAGAAGCTCCCCTGGTTCGGGGGTCCGCTCGACCTTAAACTATGGCTACACCTTC.

The rearrangement joins TRBV6-5 to TRBJ2-2; a weak D match, TRBD1 (6 bases). This CDR3 region has 15 residues. The germline V gene has CDR1 MNHEY and CDR2 SVGAGI. V was trimmed by 5 bases and J by 0 bases, leaving 10 bases between them. The DNA for the CDR3 is TGTGCCAGCAGTCGGCAGGGGACGAACACCGGGGAGCTGTTTTTT. Encoded protein: CASSRQGTNTGELFF.

This chain joins TRBV30 and TRBJ1-2; D unresolved. The CDR3 has 16 amino acids. Deletions cut 0 bases from V and 4 bases from J, with 18 bases between. Germline assignment: CDR1 GTSNPN and CDR2 SVGIG (reference sequence). The CDR3 region is CAWSVPRKTIVYGYTF. DNA for the CDR3: TGTGCCTGGAGTGTACCGAGGAAGACCATTGTCTATGGCTACACCTTC.